The T cell receptor (beta chain) described here comes from a study of CD8 T cells in ankylosing spondylitis. CDR1 and CDR2 (germline): SGHAT, FQNNGV. V was pared by 0 bases and J by 2 bases, with 7 bases between. CDR3 size: 14 residues. TCRdb reanalysed the 5' RACE reads using MiXCR and keeps one entry per CDR3 protein. The table has about 220,000 distinct CDR3 sequences, approximately 7.3% seen once; the top ten hold 14%. This clonotype was picked up a small number of times. No antigen is known for it. Broader study findings: Blood from ankylosing spondylitis patients appeared to carry a characteristic roughly 8-variant TCR beta motif. Disease-linked clones displayed a CD8+ phenotype and appeared relatively rarely in peripheral blood.

This chain links TRBV11-2 with TRBJ2-5; unclear D gene. The sequence was collected from a male donor with ankylosing spondylitis. The sequencing input was blood, either unsorted or a sorted T cell fraction (not recorded which). CDR3 coding DNA: TGTGCCAGCAGCTTAGATTACGGACAAGAGACCCAGTACTTC. Protein sequence: CASSLDYGQETQYF.